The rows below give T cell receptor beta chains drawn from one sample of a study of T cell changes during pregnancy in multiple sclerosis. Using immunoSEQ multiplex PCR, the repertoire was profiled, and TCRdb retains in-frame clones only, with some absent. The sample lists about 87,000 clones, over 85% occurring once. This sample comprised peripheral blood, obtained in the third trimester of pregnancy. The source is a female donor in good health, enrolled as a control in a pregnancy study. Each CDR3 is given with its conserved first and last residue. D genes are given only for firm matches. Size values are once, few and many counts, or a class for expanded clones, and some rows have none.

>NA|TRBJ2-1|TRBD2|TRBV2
TGTGCCAGCAGTGAAGTTGGAATAGCGGGAGTCTGGGAGCAGTTCTTC
CASSEVGIAGVWEQFF
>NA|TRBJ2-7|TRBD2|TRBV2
TGTGCCAGCAGTGTCCGGACTAGCGGTGCCTACGAGCAGTACTTC
CASSVRTSGAYEQYF
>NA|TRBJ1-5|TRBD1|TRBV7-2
TGTGCCAGCAGCCCGGGACAGGGGGAGTTTCAGCCCCAGCATTTT
CASSPGQGEFQPQHF
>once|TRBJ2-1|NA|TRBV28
TGTGCCAGCAGTTTTCAATACAATGAGCAGTTCTTC
CASSFQYNEQFF
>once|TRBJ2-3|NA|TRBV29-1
TGCAGCTCTCAGGGCGCGGGGGCTACAGATACGCAGTATTTT
CSSQGAGATDTQYF
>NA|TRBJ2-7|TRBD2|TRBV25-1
TGTGCCAGCAGTACACGGGAGGTCCTCCTCTACGAGCAGTACTTC
CASSTREVLLYEQYF
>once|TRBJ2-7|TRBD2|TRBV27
TGTGCCAGCAGTTCCCGGGAGGGGTTCAACGAGCAGTACTTC
CASSSREGFNEQYF
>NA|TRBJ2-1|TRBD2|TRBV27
TGTGCCAGCAGTTTCTTAAGGACTAGCGGGGTATGGGATGAGCAGTTCTTC
CASSFLRTSGVWDEQFF
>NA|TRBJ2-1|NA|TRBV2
TGTGCCAGCAGGCCTATCCGCGGCTCCTACAATGAGCAGTTCTTC
CASRPIRGSYNEQFF
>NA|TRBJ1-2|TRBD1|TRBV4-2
TGTGCCAGCAGCCAAGATCAGGCAGGGGGCTTCTATGGCTACACCTTC
CASSQDQAGGFYGYTF
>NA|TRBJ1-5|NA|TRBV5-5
TGTGCCAGCAGCTTGGCAGGCTATAGCAATCAGCCCCAGCATTTT
CASSLAGYSNQPQHF
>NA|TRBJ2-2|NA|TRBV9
TGTGCCAGCAGCATGGACCTGAGGAGGGGAGCCGGGGAGCTGTTTTTT
CASSMDLRRGAGELFF
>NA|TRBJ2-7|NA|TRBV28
TGTGCCAGCACCCGAGTGGGGCCCTACGAGCAGTACTTC
CASTRVGPYEQYF
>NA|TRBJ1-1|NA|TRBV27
TGTGCCAGCAGTCTGACAGGGAACACTGAAGCTTTCTTT
CASSLTGNTEAFF
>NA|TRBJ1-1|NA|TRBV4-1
TGCGCCAGCAGCCAAGTACTGTACACTGAAGCTTTCTTT
CASSQVLYTEAFF
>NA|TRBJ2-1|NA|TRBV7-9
TGTGCCAGCAGCATCATCGACGGACAGGGGAGCGGGAGGGGGCAGTTCTTC
CASSIIDGQGSGRGQFF
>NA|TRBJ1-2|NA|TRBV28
TGTGCCAGCACCCCCCGGTGGTCCGGCTATGGCTACACCTTC
CASTPRWSGYGYTF
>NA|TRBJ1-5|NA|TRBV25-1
TGTGCCAGCAGTGGAGAAGGAGGTAGTCAGCCCCAGCATTTT
CASSGEGGSQPQHF
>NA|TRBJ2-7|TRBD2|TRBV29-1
TGCAGCGTTGTTGGCGGGAGCTCCTACGAGCAGTACTTC
CSVVGGSSYEQYF
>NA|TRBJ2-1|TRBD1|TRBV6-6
TGTGCCAGTGGACAGGGGCTGGGCAATGAGCAGTTCTTC
CASGQGLGNEQFF
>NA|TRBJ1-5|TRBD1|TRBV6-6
TGTGCCAGCAGAGGGACAGGAGCAATCAACCCCCAGCATTTT
CASRGTGAINPQHF
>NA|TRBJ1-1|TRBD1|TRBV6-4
TGTGCCAGCAGTCCCGGACAGGGGAAAGGGGGAGCTGAAGCTTTCTTT
CASSPGQGKGGAEAFF
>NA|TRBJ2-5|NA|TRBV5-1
TGCGCCAGCAGCTTGGGACTACGGGAGACCCAGTACTTC
CASSLGLRETQYF
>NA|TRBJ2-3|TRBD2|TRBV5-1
TGCGCCAGCAGCTTTAGCGGGAATACAGATACGCAGTATTTT
CASSFSGNTDTQYF
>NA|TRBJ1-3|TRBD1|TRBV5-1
TGCGCCAGCAGCAGGGACGGGACAGGGACTGGAAACACCATATATTTT
CASSRDGTGTGNTIYF
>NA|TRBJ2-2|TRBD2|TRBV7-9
TGTGCCAGCAGCTTCTTGGGGGGGACCGGGGAGCTGTTTTTT
CASSFLGGTGELFF
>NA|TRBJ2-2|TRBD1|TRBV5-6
TGTGCCAGCAGCTTGCTCCCAGGGGGCTATACCGGGGAGCTGTTTTTT
CASSLLPGGYTGELFF
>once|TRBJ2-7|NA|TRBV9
TGTGCCAGCAGCTTCCACTCGGACACAGACTACGAGCAGTACTTC
CASSFHSDTDYEQYF
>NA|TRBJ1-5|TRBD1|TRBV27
TGTGCCAGCGGACAGGGACCCAATCAGCCCCAGCATTTT
CASGQGPNQPQHF
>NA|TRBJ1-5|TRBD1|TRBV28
TGTGCCAGCAGCCCGAGCGACAGGGGGCATCAGCCCCAGCATTTT
CASSPSDRGHQPQHF
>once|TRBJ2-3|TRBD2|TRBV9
TGTGCCAGCAGCGCCCGGACTAGCGGGGGTAGCACAGATACGCAGTATTTT
CASSARTSGGSTDTQYF
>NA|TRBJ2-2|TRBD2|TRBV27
TGTGCCAGCAGCATACGACTAGCGGAGGCCACCGGGGAGCTGTTTTTT
CASSIRLAEATGELFF
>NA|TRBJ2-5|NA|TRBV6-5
TGTGCCAGCAGTTACAGGGGTCAAGAGACCCAGTACTTC
CASSYRGQETQYF
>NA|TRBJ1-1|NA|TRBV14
TGTGCCAGCAGCCAAGACGCGGGTACGCTTAACACTGAAGCTTTCTTT
CASSQDAGTLNTEAFF
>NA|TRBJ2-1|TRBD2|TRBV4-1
TGCGCCAGCAGCCTTCTTAGCGGGAGGTACAATGAGCAGTTCTTC
CASSLLSGRYNEQFF
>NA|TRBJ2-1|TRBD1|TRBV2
TGTGCCAGCAGTGAAGTCCGGACAGGGGCCAATGAGCAGTTCTTC
CASSEVRTGANEQFF
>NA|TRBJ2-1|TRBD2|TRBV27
TGTGCCAGCAGTCGCTCCGGACTAGCGGCATACAATGAGCAGTTCTTC
CASSRSGLAAYNEQFF
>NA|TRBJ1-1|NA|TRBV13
TGTGCCAGCAGCCCTACAGGGACCCTCCTGAACACTGAAGCTTTCTTT
CASSPTGTLLNTEAFF
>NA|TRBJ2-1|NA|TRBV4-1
TGCGCCAGCAGCCACGGCAGGTACAATGAGCAGTTCTTC
CASSHGRYNEQFF
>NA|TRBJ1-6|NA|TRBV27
TGTGCCAGCAGGTTCGGGGGGGCGGGATCACCCCTCCACTTT
CASRFGGAGSPLHF
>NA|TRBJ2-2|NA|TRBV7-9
TGTGCCAGCAGCCGACCATCCCTCACAGCGAACACCGGGGAGCTGTTTTTT
CASSRPSLTANTGELFF
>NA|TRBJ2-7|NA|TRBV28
TGTGCCAGCAGTTTAACGTGGGAGTACCCTTACGAGCAGTACTTC
CASSLTWEYPYEQYF
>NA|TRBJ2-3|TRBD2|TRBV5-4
TGTGCCAGCAGCTTTTTACTAGCGGGAGGGACAGATACGCAGTATTTT
CASSFLLAGGTDTQYF
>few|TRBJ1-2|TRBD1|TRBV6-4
TGTGCCAGCAGTCCCCAGGACAGGGATGGCTACACCTTC
CASSPQDRDGYTF
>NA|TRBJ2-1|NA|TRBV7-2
TGTGCCAGCAGCTTAGCGTTTTCAGGGAAGTTGAATGAGCAGTTCTTC
CASSLAFSGKLNEQFF
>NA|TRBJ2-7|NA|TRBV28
TGTGCCAGCAGTCTAACACCAGGGGACGGCGAGCAGTACTTC
CASSLTPGDGEQYF